This TCR beta chain was sequenced in a study of Ad26.COV2.S vaccination and SARS-CoV-2 variants (dated by TCRdb to about 2021). For the study in its entirety: Vaccine-arm donors were drawn from COV1001, a multicentre, randomized, double-blind, placebo-controlled phase I-IIa trial of Ad26.COV2.S in healthy adults. Ad26.COV2.S was administered intramuscularly at a dose of 5x10^10 or 1x10^11 viral particles, either as one shot or as two shots given 56 days apart. Blinding of investigators to trial group allocation was maintained during experiments and outcome assessment. Trial participants were randomized into five groups of five, in which low-dose or high-dose Ad26.COV2.S was given once or twice, or placebo was given on both occasions. A total of roughly 32 samples were included in the TCR-sequenced set, comprising around 19 Ad26.COV2.S vaccine recipients, 5 placebo recipients and 8 SARS-CoV-2 convalescent individuals. Sequencing of the TCRbeta repertoire served to evaluate the specificity and breadth of SARS-CoV-2-reactive T cell receptors following Ad26.COV2.S vaccination.

CDR1 LNHNV and CDR2 YYDKDF are derived from the germline V gene (reference sequence). From the cysteine through the phenylalanine, the CDR3 covers 16 amino acids. CDR3 DNA is the only sequence kept; it has 48 bases, read in frame from the first base. Deletion took 0 bases off V and 8 bases off J, with a span of 19 bases between the germline ends. Broad study findings and their caveats: Ad26.COV2.S recipients had higher spike-specific TCR breadth than placebo recipients (P = 0.0014). Substantial breadth of spike-specific CD8+ and CD4+ T cell responses was reported after vaccination. The authors noted that the TCR breadth and depth analyses may have underestimated total T cell responses. Non-spike TCR breadth was comparable between vaccine and placebo recipients, consistent with the vaccine containing only spike. The study was not powered to compare responses between vaccine doses or regimens.

A remark on this clone: Its antigen specificity is not known. Base qualities are not recorded, but no much larger clone differs from it by a single base.

TCRbeta CDR3 regions were sequenced with the immunoSEQ Assay. After extraction, genomic DNA underwent amplification by bias-controlled multiplex PCR, followed by high-throughput sequencing. The authors' analysis ran thus. Collapsing and filtering of sequences were performed to quantify the absolute abundance of each unique TCRbeta CDR3 region. T cell fraction was estimated by normalization of TCRbeta template counts to usable DNA, with usable DNA being measured through amplification of reference genes present in all nucleated cells. Repertoire TCRs were annotated as SARS-CoV-2-specific by exact matching of V gene, CDR3 amino acid sequence and J gene to a known reactive TCR set. The reference SARS-CoV-2 TCR set was derived from MIRA and filtered for enrichment in COVID-19-positive ImmuneCODE repertoires, a step that removed public or cross-reactive TCRs. Drawing on the MIRA antigens, annotated TCRs were analysed further at the level of specific ORF or position within ORF. Breadth was defined as annotated unique rearrangements over total unique productive rearrangements; depth was the summed frequency of those rearrangements. Group comparisons of TCR breadth used two-sided Wilcoxon rank-sum tests. Sourced from immuneACCESS, this table was stored by TCRdb with only in-frame sequences that have V and J called. A share of the clones is absent; for the studies checked, an unresolved V gene accounts for under half, and the remainder has no known explanation. V, J and clone size were drawn from that table, and D and trimming were deduced from the DNA. This sample gives roughly 250,000 clones in total; around nine tenths of them show up just once. The top ten clonotypes cover just under 3% of the sample.

Read against the paper, the sample's treatment or condition label means: 15 to 20 received Ad26.COV2.S at low or high dose, single or two shots; five or six received placebo; per-sample allocation not given. For vaccine and placebo recipients, the sequenced repertoires came from samples collected on day 63 after the first injection. Between 29 July and 7 August 2020, Cohort 1b enrolled around 25 adults aged 18-55 years at one site in Boston, USA. As a vaccine, Ad26.COV2.S was a replication-incompetent adenovirus type 26 vector that expressed a prefusion-stabilized SARS-CoV-2 spike protein derived from the original Wuhan strain.

The clonotype originates from a person aged 18-65 years who received the Ad26.COV2.S COVID-19 vaccine or a placebo. The receptor chain draws on TRBV15 and TRBJ1-2, with an unclear D gene assignment. The sequences come from peripheral blood, collected in a trial of Ad26.COV2.S vaccine versus placebo. CDR3 loop: CATSRDTRIPPEGYTF. The nucleotide sequence is TGTGCCACCAGCAGAGATACGAGGATCCCTCCGGAGGGCTACACCTTC.